This T cell receptor beta chain was recovered during a study of CD8 T cells in Susac syndrome. The T cells that were sequenced for TCR beta were CD8+ and CD4+ cells from blood. The CD8+ and CD4+ T cells were isolated magnetically using a negative isolation approach, whereas the TEMRA cells were enriched by FACS. The CDR3 is 17 amino acids. With 5 bases clipped from V and 5 bases from J, the junction kept 16 bases outside the gene matches. Germline-derived CDR1 and CDR2 are MGHDK and SYGVNS. When the RNA was reverse transcribed, random hexamers were used with an input of roughly 0.5 to 1 ug. It was immunoSEQ multiplex PCR that amplified TCR beta CDR3 across 54 Vbeta and 13 Jbeta. TCRdb passed the immunoSEQ multiplex PCR reads through MiXCR, listing each CDR3 protein once. Of some 100,000 distinct CDR3 sequences listed, about nine tenths are singletons.

The rearrangement links TRBV25-1 to TRBJ2-5, with 8 bases aligning to TRBD1. The sequence came from a human donor in good health. Specimen: CD8+ T cells from PBMCs. CDR3 DNA: TGTGCCAGCAGTAACCCTGCTGGGCAGGGGGCTTGGGAGACCCAGTACTTC. This sequence encodes CASSNPAGQGAWETQYF.